The clone carrying this T cell receptor beta chain has a count of ten or more. Its antigen is as yet unknown. These data originate in a study of T-cell memory formation after mild COVID-19. Study outcomes and limitations: Whereas later expanders leaned CD4+, clones contracting day 15 to 85 showed a balanced CD4/CD8 makeup.

This CDR3 contains 12 residues. Germline loops: CDR1 SGHRS, CDR2 YFSETQ. Trimming stripped 0 bases from V and 10 bases from J, with 8 bases between. TCRdb processed the 5' RACE reads anew with MiXCR; each CDR3 protein has one entry. The profile shows more than 250,000 distinct CDR3 sequences, around 15% of them singletons. This chain links TRBV5-1 with TRBJ2-1; D uncertain. The receptor comes from a man younger than 35 who had mild COVID-19 (a few samples of this study predate the infection). Cell type and time point are not known. Sample: PBMCs or a T cell subset sorted from them (not recorded which). CDR3 in amino acids: CASSLEFREQFF. The CDR3 DNA is TGCGCCAGCAGCTTGGAGTTTCGCGAGCAGTTCTTC.